This T cell receptor beta chain appears in the sequencing data of a study of cytomegalovirus exposure and HLA in healthy donors. Germline V CDR1 and CDR2: SGHVS, FQNEAQ. The CDR3 covers 14 residues. V was clipped by 7 bases and J by 0 bases, with 10 bases between them. The PCR employed 60 Vbeta primers together with 13 Jbeta primers. Libraries were prepared by immunoSEQ multiplex PCR; TCRdb keeps only in-frame clonotypes and omits some of them. The repertoire has 95,000 to 150,000 clones, more than 15% of them found once; the top ten carry 2.9%. This TCR derives from a female donor in good health and CMV-seropositive. This chain connects TRBV7-8 to TRBJ1-3, with D unclear. The specimen was PBMCs. CDR3 loop: CASTDGYSGNTIYF. As DNA, the CDR3 is TGTGCCAGCACCGACGGGTACTCTGGAAACACCATATATTTT.